The 22 T cell receptor beta chains below all came from one sample that was sequenced in a study of CD8+ T cells in alopecia areata. Extracted from the samples, RNA was reverse transcribed into cDNA to serve as the sequencing template. The method was immunoSEQ multiplex PCR; TCRdb's version includes in-frame clones alone and lacks a portion of them. In the table there are around 140,000 clones, about 85% of which are singletons. Treatment of the sample: oral pan-JAK inhibitor, 5-10 mg twice daily. The sequencing here drew on CD8+ T cells sorted from blood, taken at week 4, from a patient treated with tofacitinib. The receptors shown here come from a human donor with alopecia areata.

This sequence joins TRBV7-9 and TRBJ2-5; TRBD1 aligns across 9 bases. There are 18 residues in the CDR3. CDR1 and CDR2 (germline): SEHNR, FQNEAQ (reference sequence). V was pared by 6 bases and J by 1 base, with 15 bases of the junction left unmatched. Written as DNA, the CDR3 is TGTGCCAGCAGGACAACAGGGGGCCACCCTCCAATCCAAGAGACCCAGTACTTC. Translation gives CASRTTGGHPPIQETQYF.

The chain combines TRBV30 with TRBJ1-4; 8 positions agree with TRBD1. The germline V gene encodes CDR1 GTSNPN and CDR2 SVGIG (reference sequence). CDR3 length equals 12 residues. V shed 8 bases and J 4 bases; nucleotides not matched to a gene: 3. CDR3 sequence (DNA): TGTGCCCTGGACAGGGTTAATGAAAAACTGTTTTTT. This translates into CALDRVNEKLFF.

This clone has a single count. The chain recombines TRBV27 with TRBJ2-6; D possibly matches TRBD1 or TRBD2 (6 bases each). The V end lost 10 bases, the J end lost 1 base, and 11 bases lay between the germline ends. The CDR3 is made up of 14 amino acids. Germline V gene sequence: CDR1 MNHEY, CDR2 SMNVEV (reference sequence). CDR3 sequence: CATLGGSGANVLTF. The CDR3 coding sequence is TGTGCCACTCTAGGGGGGTCTGGGGCCAACGTCCTGACTTTC.

This clone was seen once. V gene TRBV7-8 combines with J gene TRBJ2-7, with a tentative D call TRBD2 (6 bases). Trimming shortened V by 5 bases and J by 1 base, and 12 bases separated the two germline ends. This CDR3 is built from 14 residues. The germline gives CDR1 SGHVS, CDR2 FQNEAQ. CDR3 sequence reads: CASSSVGRSYEQYF. DNA of the CDR3: TGTGCCAGCAGCAGCGTAGGGAGGTCCTACGAGCAGTACTTC. Complete variable domain (other parts from reference TRBV7-8 and TRBJ2-7): GAGVSQSPRYKVAKRGQDVALRCDPISGHVSLFWYQQALGQGPEFLTYFQNEAQLDKSGLPSDRFFAERPEGSVSTLKIQRTQQEDSAVYLCASSSVGRSYEQYFGPGTRLTVT.

This clone was detected once. V usage is TRBV7-8 and J usage is TRBJ2-1, with 10 bases lining up with TRBD2. The CDR3 is made up of 15 amino acids. Trimming removed 3 bases from V and 8 bases from J; junction bases left unmatched: 7. Germline loops: CDR1 SGHVS, CDR2 FQNEAQ. CDR3 protein: CASSFTSGVLDEQFF. CDR3 nucleotides: TGTGCCAGCAGCTTCACTAGCGGGGTTTTGGATGAGCAGTTCTTC.

The CDR3: CASVAGLAGDRETQYF. The CDR3 DNA sequence: TGTGCCAGCGTTGCGGGACTAGCGGGGGATAGGGAGACCCAGTACTTC. The chain has TRBV2 and TRBJ2-5, with TRBD2 matching over 14 bases. J gave up 5 bases and V 8 bases, and 10 bases lay outside the gene matches. The CDR3 extends over 16 amino acids. Germline assignment: CDR1 SNHLY and CDR2 FYNNEI. Full variable domain (rest looked up from reference TRBV2 and TRBJ2-5): EPEVTQTPSHQVTQMGQEVILRCVPISNHLYFYWYRQILGQKVEFLVSFYNNEISEKSEIFDDQFSVERPDGSNFTLKIRSTKLEDSAMYFCASVAGLAGDRETQYFGPGTRLLVL.

This clone is a singleton in its sample. V is TRBV25-1 and J is TRBJ2-3; 7 positions match TRBD2. CDR3 length: 15 amino acids. Germline lookup yields CDR1 MGHDK and CDR2 SYGVNS. V was pared by 4 bases and J by 6 bases, with 10 bases of the junction left unmatched. As DNA, the CDR3 is TGTGCCAGCAGTGGTGCGGGAGTAATAGGGGATACGCAGTATTTT. Protein: CASSGAGVIGDTQYF.

This chain connects TRBV30 to TRBJ1-1, with D tentatively TRBD1 (6 bases). This CDR3 region has 14 residues. CDR1 GTSNPN and CDR2 SVGIG come from the germline V gene (reference sequence). V lost 3 bases to trimming and J lost 0 bases, with 11 bases between them. The CDR3 reads CAWSSDRMNTEAFF. CDR3 nucleotide sequence: TGTGCCTGGAGCTCCGACAGGATGAACACTGAAGCTTTCTTT.

V gene TRBV4-2 combines with J gene TRBJ2-3; 12 bases are shared with TRBD2. After removal of 6 bases from V and 3 bases from J, the junction contained 4 bases not matched to a gene. CDR1 is LGHNA and CDR2 is YNFKEQ in the germline V gene. The CDR3 covers 15 residues. CDR3 loop: CASSPGLAGTDTQYF. The CDR3 region has the DNA TGTGCCAGCAGTCCCGGACTAGCGGGGACAGATACGCAGTATTTT.

This clone has just a few counts. The J gene is TRBJ2-1, the V gene TRBV19; 9 bases match TRBD1. V gave up 5 bases and J gave up 9 bases; unmatched junction bases: 17. Germline lookup yields CDR1 LNHDA and CDR2 SQIVND (reference sequence). This CDR3 has 17 residues. CDR3 region: CASSRDRDRVLSGEQFF. The CDR3 DNA is TGTGCCAGTAGTCGAGACCGGGACAGGGTGTTATCTGGTGAGCAGTTCTTC.

The chain couples TRBV5-1 to TRBJ2-7; 12 bases are a match to TRBD2. V was pared by 7 bases and J by 5 bases, with 10 bases of the junction left unmatched. This CDR3 is built from 15 residues. Germline CDR1 is SGHRS and CDR2 is YFSETQ. This CDR3 is CASFPSSGRAHEQYF. The DNA of the CDR3 is TGCGCCAGCTTCCCCTCTAGCGGGAGGGCCCACGAGCAGTACTTC.

The chain links TRBV6-5 to TRBJ2-7; tentative D call: TRBD1 (6 bases). Per the germline V gene, CDR1 is MNHEY and CDR2 is SVGAGI. Deletions cut 6 bases from V and 3 bases from J, with 18 bases between. This CDR3 contains 15 residues. CDR3: CASRITGTPFYEQYF. CDR3 DNA: TGTGCCAGCAGAATAACCGGGACACCTTTCTACGAGCAGTACTTC.

The rearrangement uses TRBV29-1 and TRBJ2-7; D unresolved. This CDR3 comprises 13 residues. Trimming took off 3 bases at V and 7 bases at J, with 16 bases between the two ends. Germline CDR1 reads SQVTM; CDR2 reads ANQGSEA. The CDR3 nucleotides are TGCAGCGTTGAGAAAAAAGGTTATTTGGAGCAGTACTTC. This gives the protein CSVEKKGYLEQYF.

J is TRBJ1-4 and V is TRBV6-6, with D tentatively TRBD1 (6 bases). Trimming removed 2 bases at V and 13 bases at J, with 11 bases between. The CDR3 is 12 residues long. CDR1 and CDR2 (germline): MNHNY, SVGAGI (reference sequence). The CDR3 DNA reads TGTGCCAGCAGTTACCCCGGACAGCTACTGTTTTTT. Protein product: CASSYPGQLLFF.

The CDR3 is CASSLQGSSYEQYF. In DNA, the CDR3 is TGTGCCAGCAGCTTGCAGGGGAGCTCCTACGAGCAGTACTTC. The chain employs TRBV5-6 and TRBJ2-7; D might be TRBD1 (6 bases). The V and J ends lost 1 base and 0 bases respectively, with 8 bases between them. There are 14 residues in the CDR3. Germline V gene lookup returns CDR1 SGHDT and CDR2 YYEEEE.

There are a few counts of this clone. The CDR3 spells CASSLGLAGATEQFF. CDR3 nucleotides: TGTGCCAGCAGTTTAGGGCTAGCGGGAGCCACTGAGCAGTTCTTC. This chain connects TRBV27 to TRBJ2-1, with 10 bases fitting TRBD2. V shed 2 bases and J 9 bases; nucleotides not matched to a gene: 7. The CDR3 runs to 15 residues. The V gene's germline CDR1 is MNHEY and CDR2 SMNVEV (reference sequence).

This chain joins TRBV9 and TRBJ2-7, with TRBD1 matching 10 bases. V shed 7 bases and J 4 bases; nucleotides not matched to a gene: 8. Per germline, CDR1 SGDLS and CDR2 YYNGEE. The CDR3 runs 14 residues. For the CDR3, the DNA is TGTGCCAGCGGACAGGGGGGACTAGAATACGAGCAGTACTTC. It codes for CASGQGGLEYEQYF.

The rearrangement uses TRBV9 and TRBJ2-7, with 13 bases that match TRBD2. V shed 1 base, J shed 2 bases, and the junction held 0 bases outside the gene matches. CDR3 length: 15 amino acids. Germline CDR1 SGDLS, CDR2 YYNGEE. CDR3 residues: CASSVTSGRAYEQYF. The CDR3 DNA is TGTGCCAGCAGCGTAACTAGCGGGAGGGCCTACGAGCAGTACTTC.

The chain recombines TRBV5-1 with TRBJ2-3, with 8 nucleotides matching TRBD2. Germline values: CDR1 SGHRS, CDR2 YFSETQ. CDR3 length: 17 residues. The ends lost 3 bases at V and 0 bases at J; junction bases unmatched: 9. CDR3 residues: CASSSPATSESTDTQYF. CDR3 nucleotide sequence: TGCGCCAGCAGCTCCCCCGCGACTAGCGAGAGCACAGATACGCAGTATTTT.

V usage is TRBV5-1 and J usage is TRBJ1-1; maybe TRBD1 (5 bases). Germline CDR1 and CDR2: SGHRS and YFSETQ. Trimming removed 4 bases at V and 1 base at J, with 8 bases between. This CDR3 contains 13 residues. The chain's CDR3 is CASSDQGNTEAFF. CDR3 coding DNA: TGCGCCAGCAGCGATCAGGGGAACACTGAAGCTTTCTTT.

Only one count was recorded for this clone. The V gene is TRBV19, the J gene TRBJ2-1, with TRBD2 matching over 9 bases. CDR3 length: 14 residues. V lost 9 bases and J lost 5; bases outside the gene matches: 8. In germline, CDR1 is LNHDA, CDR2 SQIVND (reference sequence). CDR3 region: CASAGGPWDNEQFF. The CDR3 DNA reads TGTGCCAGCGCGGGGGGGCCTTGGGACAATGAGCAGTTCTTC.

This chain links TRBV7-7 with TRBJ2-3; tentatively, D is TRBD1 (5 bases). Germline values: CDR1 SSHAT, CDR2 FNYEAQ (reference sequence). This CDR3 contains 13 residues. V was trimmed by 1 base and J by 3 bases, leaving 5 bases between them. The CDR3 region is CASSLEGTDTQYF. The CDR3 bases are TGTGCCAGCAGCTTAGAGGGGACAGATACGCAGTATTTT.